The 22 T cell receptor beta chains below all came from one sample that was sequenced in a study of CD8+ T cells in alopecia areata (dated by TCRdb to the late 2010s). Receptor amplification or capture employed the immunoSEQ multiplex PCR assay. RNA was extracted from all samples and reverse transcribed into cDNA as template for TCR sequencing. The clones in this table, taken by TCRdb from immuneACCESS, are in-frame only. Not every clone is retained; where verified, under half of the shortfall comes from an unresolved V gene, and the cause of the rest is unknown. This sample is represented by some 170,000 clones; 50% to 70% of them were singletons. Jointly, the top ten make up 1.7% of the sample. The meaning of the sample's time point label: baseline before oral tofacitinib. The material was CD4+ T cells sorted from blood, obtained at week 0. These receptors were obtained from a human donor with alopecia areata.

The rearrangement links TRBV9 to TRBJ1-4, with a possible D match to TRBD1 (5 bases). Germline assignment: CDR1 SGDLS and CDR2 YYNGEE. Trimming removed 4 bases from V and 8 bases from J, with 21 bases in between. This CDR3 spans 16 amino acids. The CDR3 spells CASSYTQGGSKEKLFF. CDR3 in DNA: TGTGCCAGCAGCTATACCCAGGGTGGCAGTAAGGAAAAACTGTTTTTT.

This clone was picked up one time. The rearrangement joins TRBV29-1 to TRBJ2-3, with D unresolved. V lost 5 bases to trimming and J lost 5 bases, with 8 bases between them. Germline-derived CDR1 and CDR2 are SQVTM and ANQGSEA. This CDR3 has 11 amino acids. For the CDR3, the DNA is TGCAGCGTTATTAGACTAGATACGCAGTATTTT. This translates into CSVIRLDTQYF.

The rearrangement joins TRBV5-1 to TRBJ1-2; D is unresolved. Trimming took off 2 bases at V and 5 bases at J, with 10 bases between the two ends. Germline CDR1 and CDR2: SGHRS and YFSETQ. The CDR3 sequence is 13 residues long. DNA of the CDR3: TGCGCCAGCAGCTTACCGGAGGGTTATGGCTACACCTTC. Translation: CASSLPEGYGYTF.

The genes are TRBV10-3 and TRBJ2-1; 12 bases match TRBD2. There are 15 residues in the CDR3. With 5 bases clipped from V and 2 bases from J, the junction kept 1 base outside the gene matches. Germline CDR1 ENHRY, CDR2 SYGVKD. The CDR3 coding sequence is TGTGCCATCAGTCTAGCGGGGGGGACCTACAATGAGCAGTTCTTC. The encoded protein is CAISLAGGTYNEQFF.

The chain carries TRBV7-2 and TRBJ2-3; 8 nucleotides align to TRBD2. Losses at the gene ends were 2 bases for V and 0 bases for J; bases not matched to a gene: 13. This CDR3 spans 19 amino acids. Germline assignment: CDR1 SGHTA and CDR2 FQGNSA. The CDR3 reads CASSLQASSGLTSTDTQYF. The CDR3 nucleotides are TGTGCCAGCAGCTTACAGGCGTCTAGCGGGCTGACTAGCACAGATACGCAGTATTTT.

The chain combines TRBV7-9 with TRBJ2-5; no definite D call. The CDR3 consists of 13 residues. Trimming removed 5 bases at V and 5 bases at J, with 12 bases between. Germline values: CDR1 SEHNR, CDR2 FQNEAQ (reference sequence). As DNA, the CDR3 is TGTGCCAGCAGCATAACGACGTTGGAGACCCAGTACTTC. The encoded protein is CASSITTLETQYF. Drawing the rest from reference TRBV7-9 and TRBJ2-5, the complete variable domain is DTGVSQNPRHKITKRGQNVTFRCDPISEHNRLYWYRQTLGQGPEFLTYFQNEAQLEKSRLLSDRFSAERPKGSFSTLEIQRTEQGDSAMYLCASSITTLETQYFGPGTRLLVL.

V and J are TRBV4-3 and TRBJ1-4; tentatively, D is TRBD1 (6 bases). The V end lost 0 bases, the J end lost 4 bases, and 12 bases lay between the germline ends. Looked up from germline, CDR1 is LGHNA and CDR2 is YSLEER. The CDR3 totals 16 residues. In DNA, the CDR3 is TGCGCCAGCAGCCAAGAACCGGGACACCGTAATGAAAAACTGTTTTTT. As protein: CASSQEPGHRNEKLFF.

In this sample, this clone turned up once. This chain uses TRBV4-3 with TRBJ2-6; D perhaps matches TRBD1 (6 bases). V was pared by 0 bases and J by 7 bases, with 19 bases between. The CDR3 spans 18 residues. The germline gives CDR1 LGHNA, CDR2 YSLEER. The CDR3 sequence: CASSQEGRTGIGANVLTF. Here the CDR3 DNA reads TGCGCCAGCAGCCAAGAGGGGCGAACAGGGATCGGCGCCAACGTCCTGACTTTC.

The rearrangement joins TRBV4-2 to TRBJ2-1; D uncertain. Trimming stripped 2 bases from V and 4 bases from J, with 0 bases between. The CDR3 has 11 residues. CDR1 is LGHNA, CDR2 YNFKEQ, per germline. The CDR3 sequence: CASSQYNEQFF. The CDR3 region has the DNA TGTGCCAGCAGCCAATACAATGAGCAGTTCTTC.

V usage is TRBV10-3 and J usage is TRBJ2-1; D is ambiguous. Trimming shortened V by 11 bases and J by 8 bases, and 25 bases separated the two germline ends. The CDR3 consists of 15 residues. Germline CDR1 and CDR2: ENHRY and SYGVKD. The CDR3 DNA reads as TGTGCCTCGACAAAGGTTGGCAGAGCCGCCGATGAGCAGTTCTTC. Translated: CASTKVGRAADEQFF.

The J gene is TRBJ1-1, the V gene TRBV29-1; perhaps TRBD1 as D (5 bases). CDR1 SQVTM and CDR2 ANQGSEA come from the germline V gene. V lost 8 bases to trimming and J lost 1 base, with 8 bases between them. This CDR3 comprises 11 residues. The CDR3 spells CSSTGNTEAFF. The CDR3 coding sequence is TGCAGCTCAACAGGGAACACTGAAGCTTTCTTT.

This clone appeared once. The rearrangement links TRBV4-3 to TRBJ2-3; 8 nucleotides line up with TRBD1. The junction had 11 bases not matched to a gene; V was cut back by 0 bases and J by 6 bases. This CDR3 is built from 17 residues. In germline, CDR1 is LGHNA, CDR2 YSLEER. The CDR3 DNA reads as TGCGCCAGCAGCCAAGATCGCCAGGGGGCGGCTGTGGATACGCAGTATTTT. Its protein is CASSQDRQGAAVDTQYF.

The genes are TRBV4-3 and TRBJ2-2, with D unclear. CDR3 size: 12 residues. V was cut by 1 base and J by 11 bases, with 8 bases left in between. Germline assignment: CDR1 LGHNA and CDR2 YSLEER. The DNA of the CDR3 is TGCGCCAGCAGCCAAGCCAAGGGAGAGCTGTTTTTT. Translation: CASSQAKGELFF.

This chain uses TRBV10-2 with TRBJ2-2; 8 nucleotides align to TRBD1. J lost 3 bases, V lost 5 bases, and 5 bases had no gene match. The CDR3 is 15 amino acids. The V gene's germline CDR1 is WSHSY and CDR2 SAAADI. The chain's CDR3 is CASSIDRGDTGELFF. As DNA, the CDR3 is TGCGCCAGCAGTATTGACAGGGGTGACACCGGGGAGCTGTTTTTT.

The J gene is TRBJ2-5, the V gene TRBV29-1, with unresolved D. CDR1 SQVTM and CDR2 ANQGSEA come from the germline V gene. Trimming shortened V by 4 bases and J by 3 bases, and 9 bases separated the two germline ends. The CDR3 is 12 residues long. CDR3 DNA: TGCAGCGTTGGGCAGGTCAAAGAGACCCAGTACTTC. Translation: CSVGQVKETQYF.

There are a few counts of this clone. This chain connects TRBV15 to TRBJ2-3, with a weak D call TRBD2 (6 bases). The V end was cut by 0 bases, the J end by 7 bases, with 17 bases between. Germline CDR1 reads LNHNV; CDR2 reads YYDKDF (reference sequence). The CDR3 consists of 16 residues. The CDR3 DNA reads as TGTGCCACCAGCAGAGATTCAGGGACTCACAGCAATACGCAGTATTTT. It specifies CATSRDSGTHSNTQYF.

In its sample, this clone was seen once. The V gene is TRBV29-1, the J gene TRBJ1-5; tentative D call: TRBD1 (5 bases). Deletions cut 6 bases from V and 7 bases from J, with 16 bases between. This CDR3 contains 13 residues. Germline CDR1 reads SQVTM; CDR2 reads ANQGSEA. The DNA for the CDR3 is TGCAGCGTGCTCCCAGGGCGGAACCAGCCCCAGCATTTT. It encodes CSVLPGRNQPQHF.

V usage is TRBV29-1 and J usage is TRBJ1-1; D gene unclear. The CDR3 is 12 residues long. V lost 3 bases and J 1 base, leaving 6 bases between the germline ends. CDR1 and CDR2 (germline): SQVTM, ANQGSEA. The CDR3 here is CSVEPTNTEAFF. The CDR3 nucleotides read TGCAGCGTTGAGCCCACGAACACTGAAGCTTTCTTT.

The rearrangement uses TRBV7-3 and TRBJ2-6; no firm D call. V dropped 4 bases and J dropped 0 bases, with 4 bases sitting between them. Germline CDR1 and CDR2: SGHTA and FQGTGA. The CDR3 totals 14 residues. For the CDR3, the DNA is TGTGCCAGCAGCTCCTTCTCTGGGGCCAACGTCCTGACTTTC. It translates to CASSSFSGANVLTF.

V is TRBV29-1 and J is TRBJ1-1, with 7 nucleotides matching TRBD1. Trimming took 3 bases from V and 12 from J; bases not matched to a gene: 7. The CDR3 has 11 amino acids. Germline V gives CDR1 SQVTM, CDR2 ANQGSEA. In nucleotides, the CDR3 is TGCAGCGTTGACAAGACAGGGCGACCTTTCTTT. It specifies CSVDKTGRPFF.

The chain is built from TRBV29-1 and TRBJ2-1, with D uncertain. V was pared by 4 bases and J by 5 bases, with 15 bases between. The germline gives CDR1 SQVTM, CDR2 ANQGSEA. The CDR3 runs 14 residues. Here the CDR3 reads CSVVPKGRHNEQFF. The CDR3 coding sequence is TGCAGCGTTGTCCCGAAGGGCAGGCACAATGAGCAGTTCTTC.

The CDR3 region has the DNA TGCAGCGTTGAAAGAGAGGGCTACGAGCAGTACTTC. It codes for CSVEREGYEQYF. The chain recombines TRBV29-1 with TRBJ2-7; possible D gene TRBD2, 5 bases. Germline CDR1 SQVTM, CDR2 ANQGSEA. The CDR3 extends over 12 amino acids. The V and J ends lost 2 bases and 3 bases respectively, with 8 bases between them.